These T cell receptor beta chains were read from a single sample in a study of OX40 agonist ivuxolimab in advanced cancers. Measured with immunoSEQ multiplex PCR; TCRdb has only the in-frame clones, and not every one. The top ten clones hold over 0.7% of a sample with fewer than 95,000 clones, 91% of them seen once. The sequenced sample was CD4+ or CD8+ T cells sorted from blood, obtained in a trial of the OX40 agonist ivuxolimab. The receptors shown here come from an adult with an advanced solid tumor such as melanoma, head and neck, liver or kidney cancer. The CDR3 runs from the conserved cysteine through the conserved F or W. The D gene is left open where the match is weak. Size tells how often a clone was seen (once, few, many) or the class of an expanded clone, and some rows leave it out.

j_gene | abundance | v_gene | d_gene | CDR3aa | CDR3nt
TRBJ2-6 | NA | TRBV5-1 | TRBD1 | CASSLAGGAFSGANVLTF | TGCGCCAGCAGCTTGGCAGGGGGCGCCTTCTCTGGGGCCAACGTCCTGACTTTC
TRBJ2-1 | NA | TRBV7-2 | TRBD1 | CASSYETGPQFF | TGTGCCAGCAGCTATGAGACAGGGCCCCAGTTCTTC
TRBJ1-3 | NA | TRBV7-9 | TRBD1 | CASSSLRTGLSGNTIYF | TGTGCCAGCAGCTCGCTCCGGACAGGGCTCTCTGGAAACACCATATATTTT
TRBJ2-2 | once | TRBV5-1 | TRBD2 | CASSWGSLASGRVGELFF | TGCGCCAGCAGCTGGGGGAGTCTGGCTAGCGGGAGAGTCGGGGAGCTGTTTTTT
TRBJ2-3 | NA | TRBV10-3 | NA | CAISEGYTDTQYF | TGTGCCATCAGTGAGGGTTACACAGATACGCAGTATTTT
TRBJ1-3 | few | TRBV27 | NA | CASSSSRGSTGNTIYF | TGTGCCAGCAGTTCATCTCGAGGGAGTACTGGAAACACCATATATTTT
TRBJ2-7 | NA | TRBV6-1 | NA | CASSEVSRDEQYF | TGTGCCAGCAGTGAAGTCTCCAGGGACGAGCAGTACTTC
TRBJ2-5 | NA | TRBV11-2 | TRBD2 | CASSRTSGSGAQYF | TGTGCCAGCAGCAGGACTAGCGGCTCGGGGGCCCAGTACTTC
TRBJ2-7 | NA | TRBV9 | NA | CASSVRDGGYEQYF | TGTGCCAGCAGCGTGAGGGACGGGGGCTACGAGCAGTACTTC
TRBJ2-3 | NA | TRBV5-1 | NA | CASSPGGGRGSYTQYF | TGCGCCAGCAGCCCTGGCGGTGGACGAGGGAGTTATACGCAGTATTTT
TRBJ1-1 | NA | TRBV6-6 | NA | CASSDQGDDTEAFF | TGTGCCAGCAGTGACCAGGGTGATGACACTGAAGCTTTCTTT
TRBJ2-5 | NA | TRBV2 | NA | CASSVPGFQETQYF | TGTGCCAGCAGTGTGCCGGGATTCCAAGAGACCCAGTACTTC
TRBJ1-1 | NA | TRBV5-1 | NA | CASSRTPEDTEAFF | TGCGCCAGCAGCCGGACTCCCGAGGACACTGAAGCTTTCTTT
TRBJ2-1 | NA | TRBV7-8 | NA | CASSPHRANEQFF | TGTGCCAGCAGCCCACACCGTGCGAATGAGCAGTTCTTC
TRBJ1-1 | few | TRBV14 | NA | CASSQGRHAEAFF | TGTGCCAGCAGCCAAGGACGGCACGCCGAAGCTTTCTTT
TRBJ2-7 | NA | TRBV6-1 | NA | CASSQSFNYEQYF | TGTGCCAGCAGTCAAAGTTTTAACTACGAGCAGTACTTC
TRBJ2-6 | NA | TRBV2 | NA | CASSGPFSGANVLTF | TGTGCCAGCAGCGGACCGTTCTCTGGGGCCAACGTCCTGACTTTC
TRBJ2-7 | NA | TRBV6-5 | NA | CASSLPGNWQYF | TGTGCCAGCAGTTTACCAGGCAATTGGCAGTACTTC
TRBJ1-6 | NA | TRBV11-2 | TRBD1 | CASSLAQGATNSPLHF | TGTGCCAGCAGCTTAGCCCAGGGGGCAACCAATTCACCCCTCCACTTT
TRBJ1-2 | NA | TRBV5-1 | NA | CASSSQTGSYGYTF | TGCGCCAGCAGCTCTCAGACCGGCTCCTATGGCTACACCTTC
TRBJ1-1 | once | TRBV6-5 | TRBD1 | CASRLPQGVEAFF | TGTGCCAGCAGATTGCCCCAGGGGGTTGAAGCTTTCTTT
TRBJ1-2 | NA | TRBV9 | NA | CASSVDRDYGYTF | TGTGCCAGCAGCGTAGACAGGGACTATGGCTACACCTTC
TRBJ2-5 | once | TRBV5-4 | TRBD2 | CASSFSLVTSGIQETQYF | TGTGCCAGCAGCTTTTCACTAGTGACTAGCGGCATTCAAGAGACCCAGTACTTC
TRBJ2-5 | NA | TRBV9 | TRBD2 | CASSVAIAGGPWETQYF | TGTGCCAGCAGCGTAGCTATAGCGGGAGGGCCGTGGGAGACCCAGTACTTC
TRBJ1-5 | NA | TRBV19 | NA | CASSKGYNQPQHF | TGTGCCAGTAGTAAAGGGTACAATCAGCCCCAGCATTTT
TRBJ2-3 | NA | TRBV2 | NA | CASNIDHTDTQYF | TGTGCCAGCAACATCGACCACACAGATACGCAGTATTTT
TRBJ1-1 | NA | TRBV28 | NA | CASSFDRRMSMNTEAFF | TGTGCCAGCAGTTTCGACAGGCGAATGTCGATGAACACTGAAGCTTTCTTT
TRBJ2-5 | once | TRBV29-1 | NA | CSVSGQETQYF | TGCAGCGTAAGCGGACAAGAGACCCAGTACTTC
TRBJ2-1 | NA | TRBV9 | NA | CASSVAEMPYNEQFF | TGTGCCAGCAGCGTAGCGGAAATGCCCTACAATGAGCAGTTCTTC